The 18 T cell receptor beta chains below were found in one sample sequenced in a study of T cells in Graves' hyperthyroidism and ophthalmopathy. TCR beta CDR3 region amplification was performed from RNA transcripts. The TCR CDR3 was amplified in a first-round RT-PCR using the HTBI primer set. From the multiplex PCR reads, TCRdb called clonotypes with MiXCR, one entry per CDR3 protein. The data contain 300,000 to 450,000 distinct CDR3 sequences, around 13% of them singletons. Sequenced material: blood. The receptors here all came from a woman in her twenties or thirties with Graves' ophthalmopathy.

V gene TRBV25-1 combines with J gene TRBJ2-2, with TRBD2 identical over 9 bases. Germline CDR1 is MGHDK and CDR2 is SYGVNS. J was trimmed by 3 bases and V by 7 bases; bases with no gene match: 9. This CDR3 contains 16 residues. The CDR3 region is CASTRRRGGDTGELFF. In DNA, the CDR3 is TGTGCCAGCACCAGGCGGCGGGGGGGCGACACCGGGGAGCTGTTTTTT.

The table lists this clonotype with many counts. The chain's CDR3 is CASSQGRGLGTDTQYF. Here the CDR3 DNA reads TGCGCCAGCAGCCAAGGGCGGGGACTAGGTACAGATACGCAGTATTTT. The chain couples TRBV4-1 to TRBJ2-3, with 8 bases matching TRBD2. Germline values: CDR1 MGHRA, CDR2 YSYEKL. This CDR3 has 16 amino acids. Trimming took 1 base from V and 3 from J; bases not matched to a gene: 6.

In this sample, this clonotype turned up many times. This chain links TRBV28 with TRBJ1-4, with D perhaps TRBD1 (5 bases). Trimming pared 3 bases from V and 6 bases from J, leaving 14 bases between. The CDR3 spans 15 residues. Germline CDR1 is MDHEN and CDR2 is SYDVKM. CDR3 nucleotide sequence: TGTGCCAGCAGTTTGCCAGGGTTAATTTATGAAAAACTGTTTTTT. Translation: CASSLPGLIYEKLFF. The variable domain in full, completed from reference TRBV28 and TRBJ1-4, reads DVKVTQSSRYLVKRTGEKVFLECVQDMDHENMFWYRQDPGLGLRLIYFSYDVKMKEKGDIPEGYSVSREKKERFSLILESASTNQTSMYLCASSLPGLIYEKLFFGSGTQLSVL.

This clonotype was found many times. J is TRBJ2-7 and V is TRBV20-1, with D perhaps matching TRBD1 (6 bases). Trimming pared 2 bases from V and 2 bases from J, leaving 13 bases between. The CDR3 runs 14 residues. Germline V gene data show CDR1 as DFQATT and CDR2 as SNEGSKA (reference sequence). In DNA, the CDR3 is TGCAGTGCTAGAACCCGGACAGCAGCCTACGAGCAGTACTTC. Its protein is CSARTRTAAYEQYF.

V usage is TRBV10-3 and J usage is TRBJ2-3, with 8 bases lining up with TRBD1. Germline lookup yields CDR1 ENHRY and CDR2 SYGVKD. This CDR3 is 14 amino acids long. V shed 3 bases and J 4 bases; nucleotides not matched to a gene: 3. CDR3 residues: CAISDATGADTQYF. CDR3 bases: TGTGCCATCAGTGATGCGACAGGGGCAGATACGCAGTATTTT.

This clonotype was counted at least ten times. The CDR3 DNA reads as TGTGCCAGCACCCCGGGACAGGGGAATGGCTACACCTTC. It codes for CASTPGQGNGYTF. The V call is TRBV2, the J call TRBJ1-2; 10 bases map to TRBD1. Germline CDR1 SNHLY, CDR2 FYNNEI. Losses at the gene ends were 7 bases for V and 6 bases for J; bases not matched to a gene: 5. The CDR3 sequence is 13 residues long.

This clonotype turned up a few times. This chain uses TRBV6-1 with TRBJ1-5; D gene uncertain. The CDR3 sequence is 16 residues long. V was cut by 2 bases and J by 4 bases, with 15 bases left in between. CDR1 is MNHNS, CDR2 SASEGT, per germline. The CDR3: CASSENRSKRNQPQHF. Here the CDR3 DNA reads TGTGCCAGCAGTGAAAACAGAAGCAAGAGGAATCAGCCCCAGCATTTT.

This clonotype occurred many times. This sequence joins TRBV30 and TRBJ1-4, with D unresolved. Germline assignment: CDR1 GTSNPN and CDR2 SVGIG (reference sequence). This CDR3 has 15 residues. The V gene lost 2 bases and the J gene lost 3 bases, with 13 bases spanning the gap. DNA for the CDR3: TGTGCCTGGAGTTTTGGGAGGGCACCTAATGAAAAACTGTTTTTT. Residues: CAWSFGRAPNEKLFF.

This clonotype was seen repeatedly, ten times or more. The chain joins TRBV2 to TRBJ1-5; the D gene is possibly TRBD1 (5 bases). CDR1 is SNHLY, CDR2 FYNNEI, per germline. This CDR3 region has 12 residues. Deletions cut 8 bases from V and 5 bases from J, with 10 bases between. The CDR3 DNA reads TGTGCCAGCCGGGGGATGGATCAGCCCCAGCATTTT. It encodes CASRGMDQPQHF.

This clonotype has a count of ten or more. The chain has TRBV27 and TRBJ1-2; no clear D. The V end lost 0 bases, the J end lost 2 bases, and 7 bases lay between the germline ends. This CDR3 has 14 residues. Germline V gene data show CDR1 as MNHEY and CDR2 as SMNVEV (reference sequence). This CDR3 is CASSLSGFNYGYTF. The CDR3 DNA is TGTGCCAGCAGTTTATCAGGGTTCAACTATGGCTACACCTTC.

The V gene is TRBV20-1, the J gene TRBJ2-6, with TRBD2 as a possible D gene (5 bases). The CDR3 has 16 amino acids. V lost 3 bases to trimming and J lost 3 bases, with 15 bases between them. The V gene's germline CDR1 is DFQATT and CDR2 SNEGSKA (reference sequence). CDR3 residues: CSASASFRGGANVLTF. The CDR3 bases are TGCAGTGCTAGTGCTAGCTTCCGTGGTGGGGCCAACGTCCTGACTTTC.

Ten or more counts support this clonotype. The chain links TRBV7-9 to TRBJ2-7, with 7 bases that match TRBD1. The CDR3 sequence is 14 residues long. J lost 0 bases, V lost 5 bases, and 4 bases had no gene match. Per germline, CDR1 SEHNR and CDR2 FQNEAQ (reference sequence). The CDR3 DNA reads as TGTGCCAGCAGCCTCGACAGGGCCTCCTACGAGCAGTACTTC. Translation: CASSLDRASYEQYF.

V and J are TRBV12-3 or TRBV12-4 and TRBJ2-3; 13 nucleotides line up with TRBD2. The CDR3 length is 18 residues. After removal of 6 bases from V and 0 bases from J, the junction contained 9 bases not matched to a gene. DNA for the CDR3: TGTGCCAGCAGCCTTGGGACTAGCGGGGCTGGTAGCACAGATACGCAGTATTTT. Translation gives CASSLGTSGAGSTDTQYF.

The table lists this clonotype with a few counts. The chain uses TRBV20-1 and TRBJ1-3; 8 bases are shared with TRBD1. Germline V lookup: CDR1 DFQATT, CDR2 SNEGSKA (reference sequence). J gave up 4 bases and V 1 base, and 15 bases lay outside the gene matches. The CDR3 length is 18 residues. The CDR3, as DNA: TGCAGTGCTAGAGTACAGGGGGGAATCGGTAGTTTCGGAAACACCATATATTTT. Translating it yields CSARVQGGIGSFGNTIYF.

This clonotype has at least ten counts. The V call is TRBV12-3 or TRBV12-4, the J call TRBJ1-2; TRBD1 might be the D (5 bases). CDR3 length: 14 residues. Trimming stripped 3 bases from V and 2 bases from J, with 10 bases between. CDR3 in DNA: TGTGCCAGCAGTTTTGGTGGGGGGAACTATGGCTACACCTTC. This codes for CASSFGGGNYGYTF.

This clonotype has at least ten counts. This chain links TRBV27 with TRBJ1-4, with D uncertain. The CDR3 runs 16 residues. With 3 bases removed from V and 0 bases from J, the gap between germline ends came to 11 bases. Per the germline V gene, CDR1 is MNHEY and CDR2 is SMNVEV (reference sequence). CDR3 amino acids: CASSLDRFATNEKLFF. The CDR3 nucleotides read TGTGCCAGCAGTTTGGACCGTTTTGCAACTAATGAAAAACTGTTTTTT.

This clonotype was recorded many times. V usage is TRBV7-9 and J usage is TRBJ2-7, with D perhaps TRBD1 (6 bases). The CDR3 consists of 15 residues. V dropped 5 bases and J dropped 2 bases, with 16 bases sitting between them. Germline CDR1 and CDR2: SEHNR and FQNEAQ (reference sequence). The CDR3 bases are TGTGCCAGCAGCCCGAGGACAGCCAACCCCTACGAGCAGTACTTC. The encoded protein is CASSPRTANPYEQYF.

This clonotype appeared a few times. One end of the junction fails to match germline, which may point to a read error. In nucleotides, the CDR3 is TGTGCCAGCAGTTTCGGGGGCGGTGGAAACACCGTATATTTT. Encoded protein: CASSFGGGGNTVYF. This sequence joins TRBV28 and TRBJ1-3; possibly TRBD1 for D (6 bases). This CDR3 has 14 residues. Germline V gives CDR1 MDHEN, CDR2 SYDVKM.